These 8 T cell receptor beta chains were all obtained from the same sample, sequenced in a study of shared clonotypes between healthy human individuals. Produced via immunoSEQ multiplex PCR; TCRdb's table is partial and in-frame only. Of over 1.4 million clones listed, around 97% are singletons. The sample was naive CD4+ T cells sorted from blood. Noted subset: CD45RA+ positively selected. The receptors shown here come from a young man in good health.

Comment on this clone: Other DNA sequences in this specimen translate into the identical CDR3. V usage is TRBV5-4 and J usage is TRBJ2-2; tentative D call: TRBD2 (6 bases). Germline CDR1 reads SGHNT; CDR2 reads YYREEE (reference sequence). V was pared by 0 bases and J by 1 base, with 7 bases between. The length of the CDR3 is 15 residues. The CDR3: CASSLGSGNTGELFF. As DNA, the CDR3 is TGTGCCAGCAGCTTGGGTAGCGGGAACACCGGGGAGCTGTTTTTT.

The chain combines TRBV15 with TRBJ2-7; D perhaps matches TRBD2 (5 bases). Germline-derived CDR1 and CDR2 are LNHNV and YYDKDF (reference sequence). V was clipped by 0 bases and J by 3 bases, with 21 bases between them. The CDR3 length is 18 residues. CDR3: CATSRDKATIVDRYEQYF. The CDR3 DNA reads TGTGCCACCAGCAGAGATAAGGCGACTATAGTAGACCGCTACGAGCAGTACTTC.

This sequence joins TRBV30 and TRBJ2-7, with 7 bases that match TRBD2. V lost 5 bases and J lost 12; bases outside the gene matches: 13. This CDR3 is built from 12 residues. CDR1 and CDR2 from the germline V gene are GTSNPN and SVGIG (reference sequence). The CDR3 DNA sequence: TGTGCCTGGGGGGGGACTACCCCCATCCGGTACTTC. Amino acid sequence: CAWGGTTPIRYF.

The J gene is TRBJ2-1, the V gene TRBV7-2; D is ambiguous. Per germline, CDR1 SGHTA and CDR2 FQGNSA. The CDR3 runs to 14 residues. V gave up 0 bases and J gave up 4 bases, with 7 bases separating them. The CDR3 bases are TGTGCCAGCAGCTTAGCGTTAGCATACAATGAGCAGTTCTTC. Its translation is CASSLALAYNEQFF.

This clone has just one count. The chain combines TRBV19 with TRBJ1-1, with D possibly TRBD1 on 5 matching bases. The V gene lost 6 bases and the J gene lost 3 bases, with 11 bases spanning the gap. The CDR3 consists of 13 residues. Germline V gene sequence: CDR1 LNHDA, CDR2 SQIVND (reference sequence). For the CDR3, the DNA is TGTGCCAGTAGGACGGGGGGGGACACTGAAGCTTTCTTT. It translates to CASRTGGDTEAFF.

The chain is built from TRBV5-1 and TRBJ2-5; either TRBD1 or TRBD2 may supply D (5 bases each). Germline CDR1 SGHRS, CDR2 YFSETQ. The CDR3 is 16 residues long. Trimming took 6 bases from V and 5 from J, leaving 23 bases between them. Here the CDR3 DNA reads TGCGCCAGCAAAAGTGGTGGGACCCTTACATGGGAGACCCAGTACTTC. Translated, it gives CASKSGGTLTWETQYF. Together with reference TRBV5-1 and TRBJ2-5, the CDR3 gives the full variable domain: KAGVTQTPRYLIKTRGQQVTLSCSPISGHRSVSWYQQTPGQGLQFLFEYFSETQRNKGNFPGRFSGRQFSNSRSEMNVSTLELGDSALYLCASKSGGTLTWETQYFGPGTRLLVL.

The chain carries TRBV18 and TRBJ2-1; 8 bases are shared with TRBD2. Germline loops: CDR1 KGHSH, CDR2 LQKENI. The CDR3 totals 15 residues. After removal of 2 bases from V and 5 bases from J, the junction contained 5 bases not matched to a gene. The CDR3 nucleotides read TGTGCCAGCTCACCAATTACTAGCGGAAACAATGAGCAGTTCTTC. Its translation: CASSPITSGNNEQFF.

The rearrangement links TRBV7-3 to TRBJ2-1; D is ambiguous. The CDR3 runs to 17 residues. In germline, CDR1 is SGHTA, CDR2 FQGTGA. Trimming took off 1 base at V and 8 bases at J, with 21 bases between the two ends. The DNA of the CDR3 is TGTGCCAGCAGCTTAATAGGTCCCGGCCCAGTATCGGATGAGCAGTTCTTC. Its protein product is CASSLIGPGPVSDEQFF.